Following are 6 T cell receptor beta chains from one sample sequenced in a study of cytomegalovirus exposure and HLA in healthy donors. PCR employed 60 Vbeta and 13 Jbeta primers. Clones were sequenced by immunoSEQ multiplex PCR, and TCRdb holds only the in-frame ones, with some missing. The table includes some 110,000 clones, around 75% detected once. The sequenced material came from PBMCs. These receptor sequences come from a man aged 30-40 years in good health and CMV-seronegative.

The V and J genes are TRBV29-1 and TRBJ1-1, with D possibly TRBD1 on 6 matching bases. Looked up from germline, CDR1 is SQVTM and CDR2 is ANQGSEA. CDR3 length: 13 amino acids. Trimming removed 7 bases at V and 6 bases at J, with 18 bases between. CDR3 DNA: TGCAGCGCCAGCAGACAGGCTCGGGCTGAAGCTTTCTTT. This codes for CSASRQARAEAFF.

The chain employs TRBV6-6 and TRBJ1-1; maybe TRBD1 (5 bases). Germline-derived CDR1 and CDR2 are MNHNY and SVGAGI (reference sequence). Between the trimmed V and J ends, which lost 4 bases and 1 base, there was a span of 13 bases. This CDR3 region has 15 residues. This CDR3 is CASSSRRGENTEAFF. DNA of the CDR3: TGTGCCAGCAGTTCGAGACGGGGGGAGAACACTGAAGCTTTCTTT.

This chain joins TRBV28 and TRBJ2-1, with D tentatively TRBD2 (8 bases). Germline CDR1 and CDR2: MDHEN and SYDVKM. Trimming stripped 6 bases from V and 3 bases from J, with 30 bases between. The length of the CDR3 is 20 residues. CDR3 bases: TGTGCCAGCAGCCCTACAGGGGTGATGAGCGGGGGATTCTTCTACAATGAGCAGTTCTTC. Translation: CASSPTGVMSGGFFYNEQFF.

The chain joins TRBV7-2 to TRBJ2-3, with 9 bases fitting TRBD2. The V segment lost 2 bases and the J segment 4 bases; nucleotides outside the gene matches: 10. Germline CDR1 and CDR2: SGHTA and FQGNSA. The CDR3 spans 17 residues. CDR3 residues: CASSLNAGGGVPDTQYF. CDR3 nucleotides: TGTGCCAGCAGCTTAAATGCGGGCGGGGGGGTTCCAGATACGCAGTATTTT. The full variable domain, completed using reference TRBV7-2 and TRBJ2-3, is GAGVSQSPSNKVTEKGKDVELRCDPISGHTALYWYRQSLGQGLEFLIYFQGNSAPDKSGLPSDRFSAERTGGSVSTLTIQRTQQEDSAVYLCASSLNAGGGVPDTQYFGPGTRLTVL.

The V call is TRBV4-3, the J call TRBJ2-7; 13 nucleotides line up with TRBD2. This CDR3 contains 18 residues. Trimming at V came to 2 bases and at J to 1 base, leaving 8 bases not matched to a gene. Germline CDR1 LGHNA, CDR2 YSLEER. CDR3 DNA: TGCGCCAGCAGCCAACAAACTAGCGGGGGGGCGACGTCCTACGAGCAGTACTTC. This sequence encodes CASSQQTSGGATSYEQYF.

The CDR3 loop reads CATSTSGTDTQYF. Written as DNA, the CDR3 is TGTGCCACCTCGACTAGCGGCACAGATACGCAGTATTTT. The chain has TRBV6-5 and TRBJ2-3, with 8 bases that match TRBD2. V was pared by 10 bases and J by 1 base, with 4 bases of the junction left unmatched. CDR1 and CDR2 from the germline V gene are MNHEY and SVGAGI. The CDR3 spans 13 residues.